Listed below are T cell receptor beta chains from one sample, sequenced in a study of cytomegalovirus exposure and HLA in healthy donors. TCRdb keeps only in-frame clones here, not all; method: immunoSEQ multiplex PCR. This sample's clone table lists under 200,000 clones. The sequenced sample was PBMCs. The receptors come from a man aged 25 to 40 in good health and CMV-seronegative. CDR3s include the opening cysteine and the closing phenylalanine or tryptophan.

len: 17
j_gene: TRBJ2-4
v_gene: TRBV5-4
CDR3aa: CASSFSGRALAKNIQYF

len: 15
j_gene: TRBJ2-3
v_gene: TRBV28
CDR3aa: CASSFSGRATDTQYF

len: 13
j_gene: TRBJ2-7
v_gene: TRBV7-2
CDR3aa: CASSLEGGAEQYF

len: 14
j_gene: TRBJ2-5
v_gene: TRBV6-5
CDR3aa: CASGSREGQETQYF

len: 16
j_gene: TRBJ2-2
v_gene: TRBV28
CDR3aa: CASSSLDRVSTGELFF

len: 15
j_gene: TRBJ1-2
v_gene: TRBV11-2
CDR3aa: CASSEGAQANYGYTF

len: 17
j_gene: TRBJ2-6
v_gene: TRBV5-1
CDR3aa: CASSPDSPSSGANVLTF

len: 16
j_gene: TRBJ2-3
v_gene: TRBV7-3
CDR3aa: CASSPTSGLSTDTQYF

len: 13
j_gene: TRBJ1-2
v_gene: TRBV10-3
CDR3aa: CAIRGTGADGYTF

len: 15
j_gene: TRBJ2-3
v_gene: TRBV5-1
CDR3aa: CASSLEVSVTDTQYF

len: 10
j_gene: -
v_gene: TRBV6-1
CDR3aa: CASSNYEQYF

len: 17
j_gene: TRBJ2-2
v_gene: TRBV5-1
CDR3aa: CASSLENRGLNTGELFF

len: 16
j_gene: TRBJ2-3
v_gene: TRBV6-6
CDR3aa: CASSYFDSLTGGTQYF

len: 14
j_gene: TRBJ1-1
v_gene: TRBV4-3
CDR3aa: CASSQDTGDTEAFF

len: 17
j_gene: TRBJ2-2
v_gene: TRBV30
CDR3aa: CASSGRREVPNTGELFF

len: 16
j_gene: TRBJ2-2
v_gene: TRBV25-1
CDR3aa: CASSRRGYANTGELFF

len: 19
j_gene: TRBJ2-5
v_gene: TRBV6-1
CDR3aa: CASSGGEGHSDYYQETQYF

len: 14
j_gene: TRBJ1-1
v_gene: TRBV19
CDR3aa: CASSIDFGSTEAFF

len: 14
j_gene: TRBJ2-7
v_gene: TRBV5-1
CDR3aa: CASSLVAGADEQYF

len: 13
j_gene: TRBJ1-5
v_gene: TRBV29-1
CDR3aa: CSVLTGGAQPQHF

len: 17
j_gene: TRBJ2-7
v_gene: TRBV5-1
CDR3aa: CASSFGTSDRGSYEQYF

len: 13
j_gene: TRBJ2-7
v_gene: TRBV5-1
CDR3aa: CASSVQGTYEQYF

len: 14
j_gene: TRBJ2-3
v_gene: TRBV9
CDR3aa: CASSVAGGADTQYF

len: 15
j_gene: TRBJ2-7
v_gene: TRBV7-9
CDR3aa: CASSPDSSSSYEQYF

len: 16
j_gene: TRBJ1-5
v_gene: TRBV19
CDR3aa: CASSTLKGVGNQPQHF

len: 14
j_gene: TRBJ1-1
v_gene: TRBV19
CDR3aa: CASSTGRRGTEAFF

len: 15
j_gene: TRBJ1-5
v_gene: TRBV10-1
CDR3aa: CASKRTGGYNQPRHF

len: 15
j_gene: TRBJ2-2
v_gene: TRBV13
CDR3aa: CASSLGRVAPGGLFF

len: 15
j_gene: TRBJ2-7
v_gene: TRBV7-6
CDR3aa: CASSLAGLAGSEQYF

len: 16
j_gene: TRBJ2-2
v_gene: TRBV5-8
CDR3aa: CASSLSRTGGTGELFF

len: 11
j_gene: TRBJ2-7
v_gene: TRBV5-4
CDR3aa: CATRTSGREYF

len: 15
j_gene: TRBJ2-7
v_gene: TRBV6-5
CDR3aa: CASSSTGIHSYEQYF

len: 20
j_gene: TRBJ1-1
v_gene: TRBV5-5
CDR3aa: CASSLGVVTPIRGMNTEAFF

len: 16
j_gene: TRBJ2-7
v_gene: TRBV6-5
CDR3aa: CASSYPGLVLGGEQYF

len: 14
j_gene: TRBJ2-1
v_gene: TRBV2
CDR3aa: CASSGLAGANEQFF

len: 15
j_gene: TRBJ2-5
v_gene: TRBV5-4
CDR3aa: CASSWGQNLQETQYF

len: 14
j_gene: TRBJ2-7
v_gene: TRBV5-4
CDR3aa: CASSFDRGLGEQYF

len: 14
j_gene: TRBJ2-2
v_gene: TRBV7-3
CDR3aa: CASSRVANTGELFF

len: 12
j_gene: TRBJ1-1
v_gene: TRBV29-1
CDR3aa: CSVGAARGEAFF

len: 14
j_gene: TRBJ1-5
v_gene: TRBV27
CDR3aa: CATQALQGNQPQHF

len: 14
j_gene: TRBJ1-5
v_gene: TRBV6-1
CDR3aa: CASSEQGSNQPQHF

len: 18
j_gene: TRBJ2-7
v_gene: TRBV6-1
CDR3aa: CASSDPGLAGGRSYEQYF

len: 13
j_gene: -
v_gene: TRBV5-1
CDR3aa: CASSFTGSHEQYF

len: 14
j_gene: TRBJ1-6
v_gene: TRBV4-3
CDR3aa: CASSQITANSPLHF

len: 17
j_gene: TRBJ2-6
v_gene: TRBV5-4
CDR3aa: CASPGLAGLSGANVLTF

len: 16
j_gene: TRBJ1-1
v_gene: TRBV27
CDR3aa: CASSSPLNDRGPEAFF

len: 13
j_gene: TRBJ1-2
v_gene: TRBV6-5
CDR3aa: CASSYQGNYGYTF

len: 15
j_gene: TRBJ2-7
v_gene: TRBV4-1
CDR3aa: CASSQPTGGSYEQYF

len: 16
j_gene: TRBJ2-2
v_gene: TRBV11-2
CDR3aa: CASSLSLAGDTGELFF

len: 15
j_gene: TRBJ2-7
v_gene: TRBV18
CDR3aa: CASSVGPSGINEQYF

len: 16
j_gene: TRBJ2-1
v_gene: TRBV25-1
CDR3aa: CASSPYVGGRGFEQFF

len: 17
j_gene: TRBJ1-5
v_gene: TRBV5-6
CDR3aa: CASSLRPGGSGDQPQHF

len: 15
j_gene: TRBJ2-5
v_gene: TRBV30
CDR3aa: CAWTGQGRNGETQYF

len: 15
j_gene: -
v_gene: TRBV10-1
CDR3aa: CASSESASGTYEQYF

len: 14
j_gene: TRBJ1-1
v_gene: TRBV9
CDR3aa: CASSAGQGNTEAFF